These 29 T cell receptor beta chains were all obtained from the same sample, sequenced in a study of cytomegalovirus exposure and HLA in healthy donors. Clones were sequenced by immunoSEQ multiplex PCR, and TCRdb holds only the in-frame ones, with some missing. The table shows 150,000 to 250,000 clones, with 70% to 85% occurring only once. Sample: PBMCs. The receptor source for this set is a woman aged 25-40 years in good health and CMV-seropositive.

This clone was seen once. V gene TRBV5-1 combines with J gene TRBJ1-5; a weak D match, TRBD1 (5 bases). This CDR3 spans 13 amino acids. V was cut by 2 bases and J by 5 bases, with 8 bases left in between. The germline V gene encodes CDR1 SGHRS and CDR2 YFSETQ. CDR3 nucleotide sequence: TGCGCCAGCAGCTTCGGGGGGGATCAGCCCCAGCATTTT. Translating gives CASSFGGDQPQHF.

The chain uses TRBV6-5 and TRBJ2-3, with 9 positions matching TRBD1. The V segment lost 0 bases and the J segment 6 bases; nucleotides outside the gene matches: 7. Germline CDR1 and CDR2: MNHEY and SVGAGI. This CDR3 has 16 residues. CDR3 DNA sequence: TGTGCCAGCAGTTACTCTTCCGGGACAGGGTCCGATACGCAGTATTTT. Protein: CASSYSSGTGSDTQYF.

The V gene is TRBV15, the J gene TRBJ2-2, with D possibly being TRBD1 (6 bases). The CDR3 runs 18 residues. Germline V gene lookup returns CDR1 LNHNV and CDR2 YYDKDF (reference sequence). The V gene lost 1 base and the J gene lost 4 bases, with 19 bases spanning the gap. CDR3 nucleotides: TGTGCCACCAGCAGAGGGAGGTTAAGGGACAAACTCACCGGGGAGCTGTTTTTT. Protein product: CATSRGRLRDKLTGELFF.

V gene TRBV15 combines with J gene TRBJ2-1; perhaps TRBD2 as D (5 bases). The germline CDR1 and CDR2 sequences are LNHNV and YYDKDF (reference sequence). The CDR3 covers 16 residues. With 3 bases removed from V and 0 bases from J, the gap between germline ends came to 12 bases. This CDR3 reads CATSRGSGTSYNEQFF. The CDR3 nucleotides are TGTGCCACCAGCAGGGGGAGCGGTACCTCCTACAATGAGCAGTTCTTC.

The chain links TRBV7-8 to TRBJ2-3; TRBD2 aligns across 10 bases. V lost 2 bases, J lost 5 bases, and 7 bases stayed unmatched. Looked up from germline, CDR1 is SGHVS and CDR2 is FQNEAQ. The CDR3 has 16 amino acids. In DNA form, the CDR3 reads TGTGCCAGCAGCTTAACCAGCGGGAGGGCAGGAGATACGCAGTATTTT. This codes for CASSLTSGRAGDTQYF.

This clone was counted only a few times. This chain uses TRBV5-1 with TRBJ1-5; the D is unclear. The V gene's germline CDR1 is SGHRS and CDR2 YFSETQ. This CDR3 comprises 13 residues. Between the trimmed V and J ends, which lost 0 bases and 5 bases, there was a span of 6 bases. CDR3 sequence (DNA): TGCGCCAGCAGCTTGGCATCAGATCAGCCCCAGCATTTT. Translated, it gives CASSLASDQPQHF.

The chain has TRBV5-1 and TRBJ2-3; TRBD1 matches 8 bases. V shed 0 bases and J 8 bases; nucleotides not matched to a gene: 11. This CDR3 comprises 16 residues. From germline, CDR1 is SGHRS and CDR2 YFSETQ. CDR3 residues: CASSLAVDRVYGTQYF. The CDR3, as DNA: TGCGCCAGCAGCTTGGCCGTGGACAGGGTTTACGGTACGCAGTATTTT.

This clone occurred once. The chain links TRBV7-2 to TRBJ1-1; D is perhaps TRBD1 (6 bases). Trimming pared 1 base from V and 4 bases from J, leaving 13 bases between. This CDR3 has 15 residues. From germline, CDR1 is SGHTA and CDR2 FQGNSA. The CDR3 DNA follows: TGTGCCAGCAGCTTAGAAGGGGGACCAGGCACTGAAGCTTTCTTT. It specifies CASSLEGGPGTEAFF.

The chain carries TRBV4-1 and TRBJ2-5; 10 bases match TRBD2. V shed 1 base, J shed 4 bases, and the junction held 9 bases outside the gene matches. Germline assignment: CDR1 MGHRA and CDR2 YSYEKL. This CDR3 contains 17 residues. DNA for the CDR3: TGCGCCAGCAGCCAAGTGAGGCTAGCGGGAGAGGGAGAGACCCAGTACTTC. This gives the protein CASSQVRLAGEGETQYF.

V and J are TRBV6-4 and TRBJ2-1, with 12 nucleotides matching TRBD2. Trimming took 3 bases from V and 8 from J; bases not matched to a gene: 5. The CDR3 consists of 15 residues. CDR1 and CDR2 from the germline V gene are MRHNA and SNTAGT. The chain's CDR3 is CASSETSGSRDEQFF. The CDR3 DNA follows: TGTGCCAGCAGTGAGACTAGCGGGAGTAGAGATGAGCAGTTCTTC.

The table lists this clone with a count of one. V is TRBV29-1 and J is TRBJ2-1, with 11 bases fitting TRBD2. The CDR3 spans 14 residues. The junction had 4 bases not matched to a gene; V was cut back by 3 bases and J by 6 bases. Germline CDR1 and CDR2: SQVTM and ANQGSEA. The DNA for the CDR3 is TGCAGCGTTGACCGTCTAGCGGGAGGCAATGAGCAGTTCTTC. Translated: CSVDRLAGGNEQFF.

The chain is built from TRBV4-1 and TRBJ2-7, with 7 bases that match TRBD1. Germline CDR1 is MGHRA and CDR2 is YSYEKL. This CDR3 has 15 amino acids. The J segment lost 4 bases and the V segment lost 4 bases, leaving 10 bases of the junction unmatched. The CDR3 DNA sequence: TGCGCCAGCAGCCCCCCAGGGGGTGGGGAATACGAGCAGTACTTC. Translated: CASSPPGGGEYEQYF.

The gene calls are TRBV2 and TRBJ2-1; TRBD1 agrees at 7 bases. V trimming: 3 bases; J trimming: 2 bases; junction bases outside the gene matches: 4. The length of the CDR3 is 15 residues. Germline V gives CDR1 SNHLY, CDR2 FYNNEI. The CDR3 DNA sequence: TGTGCCAGCAGTGACGGCCAGGGGGCCTACAATGAGCAGTTCTTC. Its translation: CASSDGQGAYNEQFF.

The chain joins TRBV11-2 to TRBJ2-7; 12 bases agree with TRBD2. CDR1 is SGHAT and CDR2 is FQNNGV in the germline V gene. The CDR3 has 15 residues. Unmatched junction bases numbered 6, after V lost 5 bases and J lost 4 bases. The CDR3 nucleotides read TGTGCCAGCAGCCGTGGACTAGCGGGAACTTACGAGCAGTACTTC. Protein: CASSRGLAGTYEQYF.

J is TRBJ1-4 and V is TRBV19; D unclear. The CDR3 length is 13 residues. Germline CDR1 LNHDA, CDR2 SQIVND (reference sequence). This CDR3 reads CASYDRVLEKLFF. DNA of the CDR3: TGTGCTAGCTATGATAGAGTCCTGGAAAAACTGTTTTTT.

The chain joins TRBV30 to TRBJ1-1, with D maybe TRBD1 (5 bases). The V gene lost 2 bases and the J gene lost 2 bases, with 9 bases spanning the gap. In germline, CDR1 is GTSNPN, CDR2 SVGIG (reference sequence). This CDR3 region has 13 residues. Here the CDR3 DNA reads TGTGCCTGGAGTACTGACAGTAACACTGAAGCTTTCTTT. Translation gives CAWSTDSNTEAFF.

The V call is TRBV5-1, the J call TRBJ2-3; 7 nucleotides match TRBD1. Germline V gene data show CDR1 as SGHRS and CDR2 as YFSETQ. Germline trimming cut 4 bases from V and 0 bases from J; bases unmatched to any gene: 5. This CDR3 is built from 15 residues. The CDR3 DNA reads as TGCGCCAGCAGCCTACAGGGGCAAAGCACAGATACGCAGTATTTT. Its protein is CASSLQGQSTDTQYF.

The chain couples TRBV13 to TRBJ1-2, with D maybe TRBD1 (5 bases). Germline V CDR1 and CDR2: PRHDT, FYEKMQ (reference sequence). Between the trimmed V and J ends, which lost 5 bases and 4 bases, there was a span of 14 bases. This CDR3 has 14 amino acids. CDR3 nucleotides: TGTGCCAGCAGCCTCAGACAGCGCTTCTATGGCTACACCTTC. Translation gives CASSLRQRFYGYTF.

This sequence joins TRBV5-1 and TRBJ2-2; TRBD2 might be the D (6 bases). With 0 bases removed from V and 6 bases from J, the gap between germline ends came to 9 bases. Germline V gene data show CDR1 as SGHRS and CDR2 as YFSETQ. The CDR3 loop spans 14 amino acids. Written as DNA, the CDR3 is TGCGCCAGCAGCTTGGATCTAGCGCCCGGGGAGCTGTTTTTT. This translates into CASSLDLAPGELFF.

The chain couples TRBV19 to TRBJ1-1, with D perhaps TRBD1 (6 bases). V was shortened by 6 bases and J by 0 bases, with 17 bases between the two germline ends. Germline CDR1 is LNHDA and CDR2 is SQIVND (reference sequence). The CDR3 length is 16 residues. CDR3 sequence (DNA): TGTGCCAGTAGATTTACCGGGGGGCGAATGAACACTGAAGCTTTCTTT. Translation: CASRFTGGRMNTEAFF.

The chain is built from TRBV11-3 and TRBJ2-3, with 10 nucleotides matching TRBD1. The V gene end was trimmed by 4 bases and the J gene end by 1 base; junction bases not matched to a gene: 2. In germline, CDR1 is SGHNT, CDR2 YENEEA. The CDR3 sequence is 15 residues long. DNA of the CDR3: TGTGCCAGCAGCTCTGGACAGGGGGGCACAGATACGCAGTATTTT. Its protein product is CASSSGQGGTDTQYF.

J is TRBJ1-2 and V is TRBV18, with TRBD1 matching over 8 bases. The germline gives CDR1 KGHSH, CDR2 LQKENI. J lost 6 bases, V lost 4 bases, and 7 bases had no gene match. This CDR3 is 14 amino acids long. CDR3 coding DNA: TGTGCCAGCTCACTAGGACAGGGAGTAGATGGCTACACCTTC. This translates into CASSLGQGVDGYTF.

V usage is TRBV2 and J usage is TRBJ2-3, with 9 bases aligning to TRBD2. CDR1 is SNHLY and CDR2 is FYNNEI in the germline V gene. Losses at the gene ends were 6 bases for V and 8 bases for J; bases not matched to a gene: 15. The CDR3 is 16 amino acids. CDR3 amino acids: CASSDVRAGGESTQYF. CDR3 nucleotides: TGTGCCAGCAGCGATGTGCGTGCGGGGGGGGAGTCTACGCAGTATTTT.

The chain uses TRBV10-3 and TRBJ2-3; TRBD1 might be the D (5 bases). Germline V gene data show CDR1 as ENHRY and CDR2 as SYGVKD. Between the trimmed V and J ends, which lost 4 bases and 5 bases, there was a span of 19 bases. The CDR3 consists of 16 residues. For the CDR3, the DNA is TGTGCCATCAGTGGATATCAGGGATTAGTTCAAGATACGCAGTATTTT. Residues: CAISGYQGLVQDTQYF.

V usage is TRBV10-3 and J usage is TRBJ2-1, with TRBD2 matching over 9 bases. The V gene end was trimmed by 0 bases and the J gene end by 5 bases; junction bases not matched to a gene: 8. Germline V gene lookup returns CDR1 ENHRY and CDR2 SYGVKD. The CDR3 covers 17 residues. The CDR3 sequence: CAISESSSRGGNNEQFF. DNA of the CDR3: TGTGCCATCAGTGAGTCTTCCTCGCGGGGGGGAAACAATGAGCAGTTCTTC.

The genes are TRBV7-9 and TRBJ2-7; 8 positions agree with TRBD2. Germline trimming cut 1 base from V and 2 bases from J; bases unmatched to any gene: 4. Germline CDR1 is SEHNR and CDR2 is FQNEAQ (reference sequence). The CDR3 sequence is 15 residues long. CDR3 in DNA: TGTGCCAGCAGCTTAGTAACGGGAGGGCCCTACGAGCAGTACTTC. It codes for CASSLVTGGPYEQYF.

The V call is TRBV7-2, the J call TRBJ2-3; 8 positions agree with TRBD2. The V segment lost 1 base and the J segment 4 bases; nucleotides outside the gene matches: 10. Looked up from germline, CDR1 is SGHTA and CDR2 is FQGNSA. The CDR3 covers 17 residues. CDR3 region: CASSLVSGGEFPDTQYF. The CDR3 region has the DNA TGTGCCAGCAGCTTAGTTTCGGGGGGGGAATTCCCAGATACGCAGTATTTT.

The V gene is TRBV20-1, the J gene TRBJ2-7; D gene uncertain. This CDR3 has 11 amino acids. The germline V gene encodes CDR1 DFQATT and CDR2 SNEGSKA (reference sequence). The V gene lost 6 bases and the J gene lost 4 bases, with 10 bases spanning the gap. CDR3: CSAAAPYEQYF. CDR3 DNA: TGCAGTGCCGCGGCGCCGTACGAGCAGTACTTC.

V usage is TRBV5-1 and J usage is TRBJ1-2, with TRBD1 matching over 12 bases. This CDR3 is built from 17 residues. Germline values: CDR1 SGHRS, CDR2 YFSETQ. J gave up 11 bases and V 0 bases, and 14 bases lay outside the gene matches. The DNA for the CDR3 is TGCGCCAGCAGCTTGGGCCCCCTATCCGGGACAGGGGGCGGATACACCTTC. Its translation is CASSLGPLSGTGGGYTF.